The clone carrying this T cell receptor (beta chain) was counted a few times. Its antigen is still unknown. This sample was included in a study of response to subunit inactivated influenza vaccine. Findings of the study overall: Authors suggested that a seasonal influenza vaccination recruits few new T cells each time.

The CDR3 is 16 amino acids. Germline V gene data show CDR1 as LGHNA and CDR2 as YNFKEQ. Germline trimming cut 0 bases from V and 0 bases from J; bases unmatched to any gene: 2. MiXCR, applied by TCRdb to the RT-PCR reads, yields one record per CDR3 protein. The sample has 800,000 or so distinct CDR3 sequences; 20% to 25% are singletons. The chain combines TRBV4-2 with TRBJ2-1; 7 bases are a match to TRBD2. The clonotype was recovered from a man aged 50 to 59 who received an inactivated influenza vaccine. The sample consisted of PBMCs from blood, taken less than 6 days after vaccination. In DNA, the CDR3 is TGTGCCAGCAGCCAAGAGCTAGCGGTCTCCTACAATGAGCAGTTCTTC. Translated: CASSQELAVSYNEQFF.